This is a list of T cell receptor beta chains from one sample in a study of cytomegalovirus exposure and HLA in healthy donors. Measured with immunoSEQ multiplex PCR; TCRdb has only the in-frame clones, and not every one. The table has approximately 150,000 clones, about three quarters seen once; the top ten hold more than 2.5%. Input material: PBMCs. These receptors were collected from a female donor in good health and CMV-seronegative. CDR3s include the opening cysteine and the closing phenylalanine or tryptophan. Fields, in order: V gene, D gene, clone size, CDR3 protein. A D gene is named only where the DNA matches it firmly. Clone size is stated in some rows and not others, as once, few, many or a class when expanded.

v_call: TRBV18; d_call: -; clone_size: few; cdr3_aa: CASSPQESGELFF
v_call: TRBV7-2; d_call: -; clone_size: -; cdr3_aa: CASSLAYSYNEQFF
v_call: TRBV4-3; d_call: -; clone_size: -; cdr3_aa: CASSQDPRGSYNEQFF
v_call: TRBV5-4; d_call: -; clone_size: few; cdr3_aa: CASSLVSAGQETQYF
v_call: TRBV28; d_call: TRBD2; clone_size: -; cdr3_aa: CASSYTSGRRAGTDTQYF
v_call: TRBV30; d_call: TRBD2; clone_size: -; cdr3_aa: CACTTSGSVNEQFF
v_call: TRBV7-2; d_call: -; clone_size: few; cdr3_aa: CASSLVGAREQYF
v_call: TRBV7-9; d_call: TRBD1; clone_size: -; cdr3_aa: CASSLGKRTGGTEAFF
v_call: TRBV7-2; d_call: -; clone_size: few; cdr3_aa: CASSLLGGGADTQYF
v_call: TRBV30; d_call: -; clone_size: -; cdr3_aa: CAWREAGPEQYF
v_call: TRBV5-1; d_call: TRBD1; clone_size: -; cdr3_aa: CASSLEGQPKQFF
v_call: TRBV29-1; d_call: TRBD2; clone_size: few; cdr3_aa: CSGDGWLDGRGAGNEQFF
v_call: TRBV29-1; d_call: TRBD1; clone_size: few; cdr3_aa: CSVWGLGQGANEQFF
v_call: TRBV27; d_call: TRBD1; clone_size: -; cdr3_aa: CASSFAGTANNEQFF
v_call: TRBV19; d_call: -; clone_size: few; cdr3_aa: CASSIARAGNTIYF
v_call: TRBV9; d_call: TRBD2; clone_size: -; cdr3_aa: CASSPTSGSIGDTQYF
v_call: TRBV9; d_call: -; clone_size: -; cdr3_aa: CANSLRVINSPLHF
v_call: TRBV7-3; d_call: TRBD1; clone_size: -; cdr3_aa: CASSLPRGQGGYEQYF
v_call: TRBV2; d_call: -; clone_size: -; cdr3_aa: CASRGTGLPYEQYF
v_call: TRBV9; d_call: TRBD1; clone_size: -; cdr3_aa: CASSTGTGGGGSEKLFF
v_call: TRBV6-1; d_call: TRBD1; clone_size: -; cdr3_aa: CASTLDRGPDTQYF
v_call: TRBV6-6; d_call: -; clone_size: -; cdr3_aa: CASTLGAVNQPQHF
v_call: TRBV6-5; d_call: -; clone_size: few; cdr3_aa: CASSWDSSGGYTF
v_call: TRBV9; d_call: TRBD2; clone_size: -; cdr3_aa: CASSAGLVSGELFF
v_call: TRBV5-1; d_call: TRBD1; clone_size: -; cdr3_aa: CASSLRDRLNYEQYF
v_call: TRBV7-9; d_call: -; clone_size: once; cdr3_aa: CASSLWGVQDQSGYTF
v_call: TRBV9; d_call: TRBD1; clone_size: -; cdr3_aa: CASSVRDRNTEAFF
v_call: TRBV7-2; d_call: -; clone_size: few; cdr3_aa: CASSLGQVQETQYF
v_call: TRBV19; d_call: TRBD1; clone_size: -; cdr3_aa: CASSNAGGAAFF
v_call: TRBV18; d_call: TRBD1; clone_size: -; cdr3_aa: CASSPGQGPQNTEAFF
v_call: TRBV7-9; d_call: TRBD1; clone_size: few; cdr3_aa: CASSRQGGSNQPQHF
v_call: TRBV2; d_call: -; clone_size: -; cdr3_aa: CASSDGGIGNQPQHF
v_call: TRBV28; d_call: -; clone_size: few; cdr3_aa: CSSGRATYNSPLHF
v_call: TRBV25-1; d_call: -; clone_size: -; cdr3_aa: CASSVVGGTEAFF
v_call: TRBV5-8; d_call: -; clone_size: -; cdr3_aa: CASSLASLGLTEAFF
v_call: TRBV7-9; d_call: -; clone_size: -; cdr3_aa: CASSLWQGRDTEAFF
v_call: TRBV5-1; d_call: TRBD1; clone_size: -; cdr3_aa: CASSQGQVVYEQYF
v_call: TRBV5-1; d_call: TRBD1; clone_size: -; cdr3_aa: CASSLDRTGYNEQFF
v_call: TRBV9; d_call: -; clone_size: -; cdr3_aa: CASSGHVGEKLFF
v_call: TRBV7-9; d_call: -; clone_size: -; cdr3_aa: CASSPGSPHQETQYF
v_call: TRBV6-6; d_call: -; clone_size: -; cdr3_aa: CASMPSGAGELFF
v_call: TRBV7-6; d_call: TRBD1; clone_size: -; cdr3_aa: CASSFGTGTTGELFF
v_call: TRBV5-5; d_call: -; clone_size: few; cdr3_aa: CASSLEGTRGNQPQHF
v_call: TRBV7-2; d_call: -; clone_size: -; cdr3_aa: CASSLVPRGWRGTDTQYF
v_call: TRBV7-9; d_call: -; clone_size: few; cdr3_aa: CASSPETGGSGNTIYF
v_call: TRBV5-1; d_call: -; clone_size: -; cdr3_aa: CASSPGLPNEKLFF
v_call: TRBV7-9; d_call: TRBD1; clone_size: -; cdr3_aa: CASSQEFGTGGYGYTF
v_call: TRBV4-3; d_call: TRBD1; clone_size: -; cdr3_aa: CASSHSRGFFLWLFF
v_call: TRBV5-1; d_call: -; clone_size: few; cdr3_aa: CASSQQDTDTQYF
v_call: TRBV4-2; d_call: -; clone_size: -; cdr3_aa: CASSGAEETQYF
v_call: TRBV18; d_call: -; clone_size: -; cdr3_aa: CATPEERVSNQPQHF
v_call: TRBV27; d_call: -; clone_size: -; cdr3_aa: CASSPRGAGRVIIQPQHF
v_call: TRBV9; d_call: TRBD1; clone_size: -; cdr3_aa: CASSDPTGASEQFF
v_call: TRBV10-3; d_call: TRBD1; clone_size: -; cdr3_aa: CAISQQGNYGYTF
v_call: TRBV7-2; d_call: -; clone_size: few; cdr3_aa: CASSFGAGSAGAHYEQYF
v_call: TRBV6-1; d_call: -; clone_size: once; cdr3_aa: CASSGGYGQRDTQYF
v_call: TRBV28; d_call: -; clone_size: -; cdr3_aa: CASSFVGTPKYNEQFF
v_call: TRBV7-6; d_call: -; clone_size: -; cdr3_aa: CASSLAYRRSPGSTDTQYF
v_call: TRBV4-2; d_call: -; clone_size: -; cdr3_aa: CASSQDEGAPQYF